The source of this T cell receptor (beta chain) is a study of shared clonotypes between healthy human individuals. The repertoire was sequenced with immunoSEQ multiplex PCR; TCRdb's copy has only in-frame clones and lacks some. The repertoire has some 2.1 million clones, roughly 94% of them found once; the top ten carry roughly 0.13%. CD4+ cell separation produced CD45RA+ naive and CD45RA-negative memory subsets. The V segment lost 1 base and the J segment 4 bases; nucleotides outside the gene matches: 1. Germline CDR1 reads SGHDN; CDR2 reads FVKESK. CDR3 length: 14 amino acids. This sequence joins TRBV14 and TRBJ2-5; 9 nucleotides agree with TRBD1. The source of this sequence is a man between 18 and 29 years old in good health. Sequencing input: naive CD4+ T cells sorted from blood. Sample subset: CD45RA+ positively selected. The CDR3 sequence: CASSQGQGGETQYF. CDR3 in DNA: TGTGCCAGCAGCCAAGGACAGGGGGGAGAGACCCAGTACTTC.